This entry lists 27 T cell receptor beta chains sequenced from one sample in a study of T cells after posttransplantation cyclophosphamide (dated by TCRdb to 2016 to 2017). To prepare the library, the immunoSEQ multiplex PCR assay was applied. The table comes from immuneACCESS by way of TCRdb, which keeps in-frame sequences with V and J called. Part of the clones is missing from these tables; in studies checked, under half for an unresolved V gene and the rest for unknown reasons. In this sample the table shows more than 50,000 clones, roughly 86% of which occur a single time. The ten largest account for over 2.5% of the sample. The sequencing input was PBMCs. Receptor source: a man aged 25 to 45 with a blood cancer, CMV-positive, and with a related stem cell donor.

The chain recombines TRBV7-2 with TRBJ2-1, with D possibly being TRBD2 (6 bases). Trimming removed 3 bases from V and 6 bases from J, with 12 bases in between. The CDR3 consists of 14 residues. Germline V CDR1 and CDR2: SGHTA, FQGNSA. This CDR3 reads CASSFSTSSNEQFF. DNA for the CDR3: TGTGCCAGCAGCTTTTCGACTAGTTCCAATGAGCAGTTCTTC.

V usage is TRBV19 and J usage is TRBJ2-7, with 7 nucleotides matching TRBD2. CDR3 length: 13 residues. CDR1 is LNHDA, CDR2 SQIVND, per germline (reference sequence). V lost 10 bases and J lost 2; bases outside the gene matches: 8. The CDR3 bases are TGTGCCACCCGGAGGGAGGGAGCCTACGAGCAGTACTTC. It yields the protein CATRREGAYEQYF.

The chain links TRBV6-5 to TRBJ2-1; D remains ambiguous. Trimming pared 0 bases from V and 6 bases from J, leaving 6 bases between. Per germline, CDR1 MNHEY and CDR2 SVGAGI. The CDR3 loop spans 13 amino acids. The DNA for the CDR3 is TGTGCCAGCAGTTACTCGAGAGGCAATGAGCAGTTCTTC. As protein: CASSYSRGNEQFF.

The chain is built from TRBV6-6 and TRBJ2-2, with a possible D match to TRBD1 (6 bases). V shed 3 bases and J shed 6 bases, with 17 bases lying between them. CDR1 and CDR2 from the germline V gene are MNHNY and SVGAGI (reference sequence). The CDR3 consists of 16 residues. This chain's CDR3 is CASSYSTGQGAGELFF. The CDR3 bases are TGTGCCAGCAGTTATTCCACGGGACAAGGGGCCGGGGAGCTGTTTTTT.

CDR3: CASSLRGQGTSYEQYF. CDR3 DNA: TGTGCCAGCAGTTTACGCGGACAGGGGACCTCCTACGAGCAGTACTTC. This sequence joins TRBV28 and TRBJ2-7; TRBD1 matches 9 bases. V gave up 2 bases and J gave up 0 bases; unmatched junction bases: 5. There are 16 residues in the CDR3. Germline V gives CDR1 MDHEN, CDR2 SYDVKM.

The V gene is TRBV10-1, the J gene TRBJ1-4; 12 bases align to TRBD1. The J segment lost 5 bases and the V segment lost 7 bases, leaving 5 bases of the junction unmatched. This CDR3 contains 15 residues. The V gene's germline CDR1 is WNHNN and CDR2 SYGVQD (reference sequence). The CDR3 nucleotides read TGCGCCAGCAACGGGACAGGGGGCAAGAATGAAAAACTGTTTTTT. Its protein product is CASNGTGGKNEKLFF.

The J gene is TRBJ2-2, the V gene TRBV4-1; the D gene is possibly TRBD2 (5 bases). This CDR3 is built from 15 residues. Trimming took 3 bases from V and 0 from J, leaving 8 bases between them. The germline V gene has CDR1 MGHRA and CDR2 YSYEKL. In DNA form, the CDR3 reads TGCGCCAGCAGCCACGAGGGATCGAACACCGGGGAGCTGTTTTTT. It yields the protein CASSHEGSNTGELFF.

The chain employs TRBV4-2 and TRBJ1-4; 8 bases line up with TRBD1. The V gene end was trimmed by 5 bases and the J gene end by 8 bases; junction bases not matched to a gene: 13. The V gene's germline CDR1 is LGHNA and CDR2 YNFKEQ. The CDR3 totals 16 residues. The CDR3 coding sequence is TGTGCCAGCAGCTCCGGCGACGGACAGGGTAACGAAAAACTGTTTTTT. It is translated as CASSSGDGQGNEKLFF.

The CDR3 reads CASRPSLGRADIQYF. The CDR3 DNA follows: TGTGCCAGTAGACCCAGTTTGGGGAGGGCAGACATTCAGTACTTC. The chain carries TRBV19 and TRBJ2-4, with 7 nucleotides matching TRBD2. The germline V gene has CDR1 LNHDA and CDR2 SQIVND (reference sequence). This CDR3 spans 15 amino acids. The junction had 13 bases not matched to a gene; V was cut back by 6 bases and J by 8 bases.

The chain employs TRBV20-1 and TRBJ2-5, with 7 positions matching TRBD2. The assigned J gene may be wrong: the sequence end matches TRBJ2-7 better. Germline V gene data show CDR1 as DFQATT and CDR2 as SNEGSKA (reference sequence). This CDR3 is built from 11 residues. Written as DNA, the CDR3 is TGCAGTGCTGGGACTATCGACGAGCAGTACTTC. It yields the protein CSAGTIDEQYF.

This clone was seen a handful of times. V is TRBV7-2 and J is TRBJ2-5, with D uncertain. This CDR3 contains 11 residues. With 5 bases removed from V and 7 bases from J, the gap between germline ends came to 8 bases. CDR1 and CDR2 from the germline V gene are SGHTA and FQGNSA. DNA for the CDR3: TGTGCCAGCAGCCGCCCGGGGACCCAGTACTTC. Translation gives CASSRPGTQYF.

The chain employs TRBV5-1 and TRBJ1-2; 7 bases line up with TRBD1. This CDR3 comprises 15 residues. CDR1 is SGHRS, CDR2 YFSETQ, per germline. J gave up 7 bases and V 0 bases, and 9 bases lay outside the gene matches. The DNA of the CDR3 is TGCGCCAGCAGCTTGGGACAGGGAGGTGGGGCTGGCTACACCTTC. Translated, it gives CASSLGQGGGAGYTF.

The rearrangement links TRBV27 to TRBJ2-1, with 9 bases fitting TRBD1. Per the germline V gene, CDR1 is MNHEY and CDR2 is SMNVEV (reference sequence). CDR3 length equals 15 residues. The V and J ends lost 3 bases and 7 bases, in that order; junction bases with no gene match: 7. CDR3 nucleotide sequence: TGTGCCAGCAGTTTGGTGGGGGACAGGGTGAATGAGCAGTTCTTC. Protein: CASSLVGDRVNEQFF.

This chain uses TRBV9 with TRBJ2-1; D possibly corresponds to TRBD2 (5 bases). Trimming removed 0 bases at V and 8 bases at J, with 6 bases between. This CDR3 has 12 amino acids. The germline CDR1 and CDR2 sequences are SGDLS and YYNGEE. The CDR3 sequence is CASSVERDEQFF. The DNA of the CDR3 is TGTGCCAGCAGCGTAGAGAGGGATGAGCAGTTCTTC.

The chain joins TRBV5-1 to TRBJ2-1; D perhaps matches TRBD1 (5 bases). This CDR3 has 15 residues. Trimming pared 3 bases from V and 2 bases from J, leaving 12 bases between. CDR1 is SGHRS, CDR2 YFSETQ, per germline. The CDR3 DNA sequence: TGCGCCAGCAGCTCTGACAGCCCTACCTACAATGAGCAGTTCTTC. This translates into CASSSDSPTYNEQFF. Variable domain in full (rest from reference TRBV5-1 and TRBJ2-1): KAGVTQTPRYLIKTRGQQVTLSCSPISGHRSVSWYQQTPGQGLQFLFEYFSETQRNKGNFPGRFSGRQFSNSRSEMNVSTLELGDSALYLCASSSDSPTYNEQFFGPGTRLTVL.

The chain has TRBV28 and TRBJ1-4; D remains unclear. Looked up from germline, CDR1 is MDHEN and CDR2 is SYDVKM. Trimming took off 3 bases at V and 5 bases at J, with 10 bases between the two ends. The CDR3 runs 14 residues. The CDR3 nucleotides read TGTGCCAGCAGTTTCGTTAGTGCGAATGAAAAACTGTTTTTT. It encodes CASSFVSANEKLFF.

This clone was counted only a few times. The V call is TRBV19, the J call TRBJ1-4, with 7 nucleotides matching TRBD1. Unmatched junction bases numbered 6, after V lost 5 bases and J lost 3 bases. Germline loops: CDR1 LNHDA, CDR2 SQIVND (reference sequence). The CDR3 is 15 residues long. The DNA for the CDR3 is TGTGCCAGTAGTTTAAACAGGGGCGCTAATGAAAAACTGTTTTTT. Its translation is CASSLNRGANEKLFF.

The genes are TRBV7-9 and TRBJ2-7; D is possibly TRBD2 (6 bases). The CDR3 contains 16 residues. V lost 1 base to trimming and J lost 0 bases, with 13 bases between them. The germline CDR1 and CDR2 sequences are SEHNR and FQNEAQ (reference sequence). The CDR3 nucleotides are TGTGCCAGCAGCTTAGGGGCGGGGCGACGCTCCTACGAGCAGTACTTC. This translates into CASSLGAGRRSYEQYF.

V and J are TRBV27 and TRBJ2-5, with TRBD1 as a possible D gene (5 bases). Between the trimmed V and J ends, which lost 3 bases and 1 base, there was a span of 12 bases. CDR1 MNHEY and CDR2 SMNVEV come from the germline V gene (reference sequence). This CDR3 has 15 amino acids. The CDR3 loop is CASSFRTRGQETQYF. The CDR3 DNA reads TGTGCCAGCAGTTTCAGGACAAGGGGCCAAGAGACCCAGTACTTC.

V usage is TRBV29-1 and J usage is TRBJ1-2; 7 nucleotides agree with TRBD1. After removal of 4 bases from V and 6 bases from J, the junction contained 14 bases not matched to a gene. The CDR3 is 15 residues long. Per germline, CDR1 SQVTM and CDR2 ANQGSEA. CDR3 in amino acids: CSVGHVRQGGNGYTF. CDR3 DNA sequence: TGCAGCGTTGGCCATGTTCGGCAGGGGGGCAATGGCTACACCTTC.

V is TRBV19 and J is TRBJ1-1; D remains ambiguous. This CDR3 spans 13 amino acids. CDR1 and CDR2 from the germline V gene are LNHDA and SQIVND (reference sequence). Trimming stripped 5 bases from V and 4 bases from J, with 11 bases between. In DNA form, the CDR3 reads TGTGCCAGTAGTCCGGGGTGGGGCACTGAAGCTTTCTTT. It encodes CASSPGWGTEAFF.

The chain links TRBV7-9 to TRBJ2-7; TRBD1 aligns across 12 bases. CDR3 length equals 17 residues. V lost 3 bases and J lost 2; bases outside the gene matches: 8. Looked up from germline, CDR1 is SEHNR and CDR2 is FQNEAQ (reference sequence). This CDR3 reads CASSLDWGDRGPYEQYF. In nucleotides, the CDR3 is TGTGCCAGCAGCTTGGACTGGGGGGACAGGGGGCCCTACGAGCAGTACTTC.

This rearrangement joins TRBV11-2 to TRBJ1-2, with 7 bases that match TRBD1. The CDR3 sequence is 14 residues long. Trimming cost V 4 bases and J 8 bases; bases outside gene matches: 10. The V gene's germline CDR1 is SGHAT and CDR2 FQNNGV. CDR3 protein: CASSSLRGRRGYTF. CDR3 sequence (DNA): TGTGCCAGCAGCTCGTTGAGGGGGCGAAGGGGCTACACCTTC.

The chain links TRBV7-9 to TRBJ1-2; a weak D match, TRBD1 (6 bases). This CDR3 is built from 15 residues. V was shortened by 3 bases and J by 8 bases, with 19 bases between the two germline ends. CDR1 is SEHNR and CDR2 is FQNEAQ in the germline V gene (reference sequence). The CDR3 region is CASSFAQGTAGGYTF. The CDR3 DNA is TGTGCCAGCAGCTTCGCACAGGGCACTGCGGGCGGCTACACCTTC.

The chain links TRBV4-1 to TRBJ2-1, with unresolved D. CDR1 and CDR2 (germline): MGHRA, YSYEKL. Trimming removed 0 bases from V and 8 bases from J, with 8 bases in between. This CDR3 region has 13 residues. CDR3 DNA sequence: TGCGCCAGCAGCCAAGAAGGAGCGTATGAGCAGTTCTTC. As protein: CASSQEGAYEQFF.

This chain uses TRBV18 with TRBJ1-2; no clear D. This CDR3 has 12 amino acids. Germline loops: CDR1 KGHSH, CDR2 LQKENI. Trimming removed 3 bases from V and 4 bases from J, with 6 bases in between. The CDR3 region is CASSPGVYGYTF. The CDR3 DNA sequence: TGTGCCAGCTCACCTGGAGTCTATGGCTACACCTTC.

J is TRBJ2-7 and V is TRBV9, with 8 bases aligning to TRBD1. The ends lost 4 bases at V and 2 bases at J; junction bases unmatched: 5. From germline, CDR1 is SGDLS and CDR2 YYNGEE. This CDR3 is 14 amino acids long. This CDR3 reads CASSSGTGPYEQYF. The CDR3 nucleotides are TGTGCCAGCAGCTCCGGGACAGGCCCCTACGAGCAGTACTTC.